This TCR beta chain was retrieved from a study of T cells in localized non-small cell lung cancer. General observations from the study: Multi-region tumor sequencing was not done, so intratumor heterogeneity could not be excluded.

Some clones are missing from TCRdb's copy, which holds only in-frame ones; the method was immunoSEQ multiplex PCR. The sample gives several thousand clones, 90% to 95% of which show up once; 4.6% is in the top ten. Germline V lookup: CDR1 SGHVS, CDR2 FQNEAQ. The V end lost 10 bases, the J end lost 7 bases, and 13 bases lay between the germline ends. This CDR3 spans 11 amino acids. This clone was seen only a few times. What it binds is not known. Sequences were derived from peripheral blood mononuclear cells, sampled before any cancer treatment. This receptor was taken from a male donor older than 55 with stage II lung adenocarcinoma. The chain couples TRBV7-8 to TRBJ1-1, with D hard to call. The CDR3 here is CATSTIYEAFF. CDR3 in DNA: TGTGCCACGTCGACCATTTATGAAGCTTTCTTT.